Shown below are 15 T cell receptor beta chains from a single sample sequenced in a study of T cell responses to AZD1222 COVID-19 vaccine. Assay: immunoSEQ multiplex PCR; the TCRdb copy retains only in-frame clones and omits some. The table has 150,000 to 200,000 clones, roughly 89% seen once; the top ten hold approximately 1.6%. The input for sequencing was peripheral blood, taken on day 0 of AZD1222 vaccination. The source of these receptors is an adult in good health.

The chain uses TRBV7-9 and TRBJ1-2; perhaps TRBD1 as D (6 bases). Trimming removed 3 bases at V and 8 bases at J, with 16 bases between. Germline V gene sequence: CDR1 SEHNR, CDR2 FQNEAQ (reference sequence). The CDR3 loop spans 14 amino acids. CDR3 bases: TGTGCCAGCAGCTTTGGGACACAGAAGAGAGGCTACACCTTC. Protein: CASSFGTQKRGYTF.

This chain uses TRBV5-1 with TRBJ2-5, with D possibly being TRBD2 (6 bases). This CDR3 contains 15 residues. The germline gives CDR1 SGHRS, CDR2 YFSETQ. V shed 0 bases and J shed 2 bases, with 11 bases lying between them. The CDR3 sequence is CASSLVGSGQETQYF. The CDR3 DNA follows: TGCGCCAGCAGCTTGGTAGGCAGCGGGCAAGAGACCCAGTACTTC.

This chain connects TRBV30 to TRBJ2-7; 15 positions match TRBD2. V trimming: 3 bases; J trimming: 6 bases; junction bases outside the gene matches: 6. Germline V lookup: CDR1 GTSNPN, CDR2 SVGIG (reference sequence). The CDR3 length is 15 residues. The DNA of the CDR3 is TGTGCCTGGAGCAAGGGACTAGCGGGAGGAGGCGAGCAGTACTTC. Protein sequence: CAWSKGLAGGGEQYF. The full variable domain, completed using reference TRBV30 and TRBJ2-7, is SQTIHQWPATLVQPVGSPLSLECTVEGTSNPNLYWYRQAAGRGLQLLFYSVGIGQISSEVPQNLSASRPQDRQFILSSKKLLLSDSGFYLCAWSKGLAGGGEQYFGPGTRLTVT.

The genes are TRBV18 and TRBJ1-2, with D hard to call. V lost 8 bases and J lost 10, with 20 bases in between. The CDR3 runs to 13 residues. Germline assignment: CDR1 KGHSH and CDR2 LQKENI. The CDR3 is CASRTTRETSYTF. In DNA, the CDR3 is TGTGCCAGCCGGACGACCCGGGAAACGTCCTACACCTTC.

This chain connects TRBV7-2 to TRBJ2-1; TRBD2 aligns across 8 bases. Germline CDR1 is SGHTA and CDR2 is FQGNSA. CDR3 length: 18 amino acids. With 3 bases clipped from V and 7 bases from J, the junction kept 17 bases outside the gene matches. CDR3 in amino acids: CASSFHPLAGGSQNEQFF. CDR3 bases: TGTGCCAGCAGCTTCCACCCCCTGGCGGGGGGCAGTCAAAATGAGCAGTTCTTC. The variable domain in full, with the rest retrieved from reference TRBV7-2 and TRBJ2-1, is GAGVSQSPSNKVTEKGKDVELRCDPISGHTALYWYRQSLGQGLEFLIYFQGNSAPDKSGLPSDRFSAERTGGSVSTLTIQRTQQEDSAVYLCASSFHPLAGGSQNEQFFGPGTRLTVL.

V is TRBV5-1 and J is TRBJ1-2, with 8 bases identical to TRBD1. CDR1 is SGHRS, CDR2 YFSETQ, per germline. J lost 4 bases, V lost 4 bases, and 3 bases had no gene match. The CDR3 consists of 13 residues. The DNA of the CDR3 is TGCGCCAGCAGCACGGACAGGGCCTATGGCTACACCTTC. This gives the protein CASSTDRAYGYTF.

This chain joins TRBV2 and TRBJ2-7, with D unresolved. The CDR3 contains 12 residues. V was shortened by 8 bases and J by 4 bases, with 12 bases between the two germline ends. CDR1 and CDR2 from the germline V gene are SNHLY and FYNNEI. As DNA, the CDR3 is TGTGCCAGCGTATCGGAGAAATACGAGCAGTACTTC. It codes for CASVSEKYEQYF. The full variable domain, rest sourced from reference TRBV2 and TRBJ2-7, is EPEVTQTPSHQVTQMGQEVILRCVPISNHLYFYWYRQILGQKVEFLVSFYNNEISEKSEIFDDQFSVERPDGSNFTLKIRSTKLEDSAMYFCASVSEKYEQYFGPGTRLTVT.

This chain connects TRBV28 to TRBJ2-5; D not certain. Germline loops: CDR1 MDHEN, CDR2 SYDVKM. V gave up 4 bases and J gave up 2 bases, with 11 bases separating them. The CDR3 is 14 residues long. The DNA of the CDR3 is TGTGCCAGCAGTTCGAACGACGGGCAAGAGACCCAGTACTTC. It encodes CASSSNDGQETQYF.

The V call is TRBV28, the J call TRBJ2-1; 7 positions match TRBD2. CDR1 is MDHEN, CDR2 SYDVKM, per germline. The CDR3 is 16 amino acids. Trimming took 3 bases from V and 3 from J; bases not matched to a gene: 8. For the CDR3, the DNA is TGTGCCAGCAGTTTCACGGGGGAGGGGCTCTACAATGAGCAGTTCTTC. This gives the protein CASSFTGEGLYNEQFF.

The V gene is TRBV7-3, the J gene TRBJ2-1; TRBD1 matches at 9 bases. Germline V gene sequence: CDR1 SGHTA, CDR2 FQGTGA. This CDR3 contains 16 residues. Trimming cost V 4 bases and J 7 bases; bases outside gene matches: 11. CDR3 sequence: CASSYSPGQGRNEQFF. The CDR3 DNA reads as TGTGCCAGCAGCTACTCACCGGGACAGGGTAGGAATGAGCAGTTCTTC.

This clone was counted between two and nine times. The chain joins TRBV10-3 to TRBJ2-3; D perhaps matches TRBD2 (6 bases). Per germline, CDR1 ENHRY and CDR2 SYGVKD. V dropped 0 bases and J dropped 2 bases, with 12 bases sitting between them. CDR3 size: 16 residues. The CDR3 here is CAISESRGGLTDTQYF. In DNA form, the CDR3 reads TGTGCCATCAGTGAGTCCCGGGGAGGACTCACAGATACGCAGTATTTT.

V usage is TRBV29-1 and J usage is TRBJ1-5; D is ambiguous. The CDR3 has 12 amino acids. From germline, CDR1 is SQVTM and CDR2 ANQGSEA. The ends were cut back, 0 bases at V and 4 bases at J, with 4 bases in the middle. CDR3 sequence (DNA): TGCAGCGTTGAAGATGCGAATCAGCCCCAGCATTTT. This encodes CSVEDANQPQHF.

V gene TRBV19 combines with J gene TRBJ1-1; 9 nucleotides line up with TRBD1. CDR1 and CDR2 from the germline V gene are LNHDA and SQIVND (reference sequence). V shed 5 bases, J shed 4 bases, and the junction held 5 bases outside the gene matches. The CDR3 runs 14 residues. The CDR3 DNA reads TGTGCCAGTAGTTTGGGACAGGGTAGCACTGAAGCTTTCTTT. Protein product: CASSLGQGSTEAFF.

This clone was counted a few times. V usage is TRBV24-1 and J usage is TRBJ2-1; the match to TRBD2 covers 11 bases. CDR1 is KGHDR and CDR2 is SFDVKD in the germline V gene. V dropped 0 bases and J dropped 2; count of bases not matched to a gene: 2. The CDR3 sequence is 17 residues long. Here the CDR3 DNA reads TGTGCCACCAGTGATTTGGGGACTAGCGGCCCCTACAATGAGCAGTTCTTC. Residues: CATSDLGTSGPYNEQFF.

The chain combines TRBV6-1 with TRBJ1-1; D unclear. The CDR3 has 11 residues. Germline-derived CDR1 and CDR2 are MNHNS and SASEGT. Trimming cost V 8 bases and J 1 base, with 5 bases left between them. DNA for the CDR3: TGTGCCAGCCTAGGGAACACTGAAGCTTTCTTT. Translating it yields CASLGNTEAFF.